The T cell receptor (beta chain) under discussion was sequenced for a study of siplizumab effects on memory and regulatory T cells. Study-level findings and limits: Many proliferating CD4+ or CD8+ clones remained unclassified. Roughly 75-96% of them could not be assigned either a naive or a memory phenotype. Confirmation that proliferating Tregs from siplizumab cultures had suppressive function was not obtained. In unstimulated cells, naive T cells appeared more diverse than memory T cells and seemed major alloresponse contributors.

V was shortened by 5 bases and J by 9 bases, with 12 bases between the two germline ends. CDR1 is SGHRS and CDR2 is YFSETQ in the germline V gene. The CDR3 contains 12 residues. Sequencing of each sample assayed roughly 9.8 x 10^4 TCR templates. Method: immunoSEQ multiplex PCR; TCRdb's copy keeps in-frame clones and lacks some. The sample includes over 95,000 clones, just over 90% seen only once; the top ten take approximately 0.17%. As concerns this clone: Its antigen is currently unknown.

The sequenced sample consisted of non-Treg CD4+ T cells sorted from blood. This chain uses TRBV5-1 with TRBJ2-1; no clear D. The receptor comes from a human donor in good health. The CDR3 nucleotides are TGCGCCAGCAGTCGGGTGGGGATTGAGCAGTTCTTC. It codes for CASSRVGIEQFF.